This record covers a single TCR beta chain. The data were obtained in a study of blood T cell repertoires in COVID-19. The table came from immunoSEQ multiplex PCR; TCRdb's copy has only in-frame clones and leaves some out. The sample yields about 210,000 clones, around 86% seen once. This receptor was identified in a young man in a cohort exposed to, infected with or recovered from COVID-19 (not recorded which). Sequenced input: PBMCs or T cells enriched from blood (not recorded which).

The CDR3 loop is CASSVRPGGSNEKLFF. CDR3 in DNA: TGCGCCAGCAGCGTCCGTCCAGGGGGATCTAATGAAAAACTGTTTTTT. This chain uses TRBV5-1 with TRBJ1-4; 7 nucleotides agree with TRBD1. J was trimmed by 3 bases and V by 4 bases; bases with no gene match: 9. Looked up from germline, CDR1 is SGHRS and CDR2 is YFSETQ. The length of the CDR3 is 16 residues.